These 30 T cell receptor beta chains originate from one sample sequenced in a study of radiation and T cells in renal cell carcinoma. Sequencing was performed with immunoSEQ multiplex PCR; in TCRdb, only in-frame clones are kept and a portion is missing. The sample lists approximately 14,000 clones, 64% seen once, with around 27% in the top ten. Treatment specified: 15 Gy SBRT to primary tumor, nephrectomy 4 weeks later. The sample here was tumor tissue, taken from a patient whose treatment included radiotherapy and nephrectomy. The receptor set was obtained from a woman in her 70s with renal cell carcinoma.

As regards this clone: The germline gene is not matched at one end of the junction; a read error may be the cause. The chain employs TRBV18 and TRBJ2-7; D may be TRBD2 (7 bases). The germline V gene encodes CDR1 KGHSH and CDR2 LQKENI. The CDR3 loop spans 17 amino acids. CDR3: CASSLTNGGQFSSEQYF. The CDR3, as DNA: TGTGCCAGCTCACTGACCAACGGGGGGCAATTCTCCTCCGAGCAGTACTTC. Drawing the rest from reference TRBV18 and TRBJ2-7, the complete variable domain is NAGVMQNPRHLVRRRGQEARLRCSPMKGHSHVYWYRQLPEEGLKFMVYLQKENIIDESGMPKERFSAEFPKEGPSILRIQQVVRGDSAAYFCASSLTNGGQFSSEQYFGPGTRLTVT.

The chain carries TRBV28 and TRBJ1-6, with 8 bases identical to TRBD1. The germline V gene has CDR1 MDHEN and CDR2 SYDVKM. V was pared by 3 bases and J by 10 bases, with 2 bases of the junction left unmatched. CDR3 length: 13 amino acids. CDR3 loop: CASSLGTGSPLHF. The CDR3 DNA follows: TGTGCCAGCAGTTTGGGGACAGGCTCACCCCTCCACTTT.

The rearrangement joins TRBV2 to TRBJ1-1; D is perhaps TRBD1 (6 bases). Germline V gene sequence: CDR1 SNHLY, CDR2 FYNNEI. This CDR3 comprises 14 residues. Between the trimmed V and J ends, which lost 7 bases and 3 bases, there was a span of 15 bases. Written as DNA, the CDR3 is TGTGCCAGCAAATTGGGGGGGCCGGACACTGAAGCTTTCTTT. Translated: CASKLGGPDTEAFF. The variable domain in full, completed from reference TRBV2 and TRBJ1-1, reads EPEVTQTPSHQVTQMGQEVILRCVPISNHLYFYWYRQILGQKVEFLVSFYNNEISEKSEIFDDQFSVERPDGSNFTLKIRSTKLEDSAMYFCASKLGGPDTEAFFGQGTRLTVV.

This chain links TRBV19 with TRBJ1-1, with D possibly being TRBD1 (6 bases). This CDR3 has 15 amino acids. Trimming left V 4 bases short and J 0 bases short, with 12 bases between. CDR1 and CDR2 (germline): LNHDA, SQIVND (reference sequence). CDR3 nucleotides: TGTGCCAGTAGTACTACAGGGTTGATGAACACTGAAGCTTTCTTT. This translates into CASSTTGLMNTEAFF.

This clone showed up just once. The gene calls are TRBV10-2 and TRBJ2-1; D is unclear. V was trimmed by 3 bases and J by 1 base, leaving 7 bases between them. The CDR3 loop spans 14 amino acids. Germline V gene sequence: CDR1 WSHSY, CDR2 SAAADI. The CDR3 sequence: CASSDPSSYNEQFF. The CDR3 DNA reads TGCGCCAGCAGTGACCCCAGTTCCTACAATGAGCAGTTCTTC.

This clone was seen only a few times. The chain recombines TRBV10-2 with TRBJ1-5, with 7 positions matching TRBD1. The CDR3 has 13 residues. Looked up from germline, CDR1 is WSHSY and CDR2 is SAAADI. V lost 8 bases to trimming and J lost 6 bases; unmatched junction nucleotides: 7. The CDR3 loop is CASSGNRGQPQHF. CDR3 coding DNA: TGCGCCAGCTCTGGGAACAGGGGTCAGCCCCAGCATTTT.

The rearrangement uses TRBV19 and TRBJ1-2; no firm D call. Trimming stripped 7 bases from V and 6 bases from J, with 12 bases between. Per germline, CDR1 LNHDA and CDR2 SQIVND (reference sequence). The CDR3 sequence is 12 residues long. In DNA, the CDR3 is TGTGCCAGTACTTACGGGTCGGATGGCTACACCTTC. The encoded protein is CASTYGSDGYTF.

The V gene is TRBV7-8, the J gene TRBJ2-5; D assignment may be TRBD1 or TRBD2 (5 bases each). Germline CDR1 reads SGHVS; CDR2 reads FQNEAQ. The CDR3 is 13 residues long. Deletions cut 6 bases from V and 2 bases from J, with 10 bases between. The CDR3 reads CASRGDGQETQYF. The CDR3 nucleotides read TGTGCCAGCAGGGGGGACGGGCAAGAGACCCAGTACTTC.

In this sample, this clone turned up a few times. This rearrangement joins TRBV5-1 to TRBJ2-6, with no clear D. Trimming shortened V by 0 bases and J by 2 bases, and 6 bases separated the two germline ends. In germline, CDR1 is SGHRS, CDR2 YFSETQ. CDR3 length: 15 residues. CDR3 sequence (DNA): TGCGCCAGCAGCTTGGCCTTGGCTGGGGCCAACGTCCTGACTTTC. Its protein is CASSLALAGANVLTF.

The chain couples TRBV18 to TRBJ1-1, with 7 bases lining up with TRBD1. CDR3 length equals 17 residues. The germline gives CDR1 KGHSH, CDR2 LQKENI. V gave up 6 bases and J gave up 5 bases; unmatched junction bases: 18. CDR3 region: CASSPTGLQNSGTEAFF. The CDR3 DNA sequence: TGTGCCAGCTCGCCGACAGGGCTTCAAAACAGTGGGACTGAAGCTTTCTTT.

The V gene is TRBV7-9, the J gene TRBJ2-1, with TRBD2 identical over 7 bases. V lost 5 bases to trimming and J lost 9 bases; unmatched junction nucleotides: 13. The CDR3 spans 15 residues. Germline V gene data show CDR1 as SEHNR and CDR2 as FQNEAQ (reference sequence). CDR3 sequence reads: CASSTRWEGIGEQFF. DNA of the CDR3: TGTGCCAGCAGCACTAGGTGGGAGGGGATAGGTGAGCAGTTCTTC.

The rearrangement links TRBV7-2 to TRBJ2-7, with D uncertain. The CDR3 is made up of 13 amino acids. V was shortened by 5 bases and J by 8 bases, with 16 bases between the two germline ends. CDR1 and CDR2 (germline): SGHTA, FQGNSA. CDR3 nucleotides: TGTGCCAGCAGCCCTGGTGCGGCGAGTCAGCAGTACTTC. It yields the protein CASSPGAASQQYF.

The chain links TRBV18 to TRBJ2-7; 7 bases map to TRBD2. Germline V gene lookup returns CDR1 KGHSH and CDR2 LQKENI. The length of the CDR3 is 14 residues. V lost 3 bases to trimming and J lost 4 bases; unmatched junction nucleotides: 6. The CDR3 DNA reads TGTGCCAGCTCACCGGGGCGGGGGAATTACGAGCAGTACTTC. It specifies CASSPGRGNYEQYF.

The CDR3 nucleotides are TGCGCCAGCAGGACAGGACAGCAGGACACCGGGGAGCTGTTTTTT. Protein: CASRTGQQDTGELFF. The chain recombines TRBV5-1 with TRBJ2-2, with D perhaps matching TRBD1 (6 bases). CDR1 is SGHRS, CDR2 YFSETQ, per germline. Deletions cut 5 bases from V and 3 bases from J, with 14 bases between. This CDR3 is 15 amino acids long.

The sample holds a few counts of this clone. The rearrangement uses TRBV5-1 and TRBJ2-7; 8 positions match TRBD1. The CDR3 runs 16 residues. J was trimmed by 1 base and V by 4 bases; bases with no gene match: 10. Germline loops: CDR1 SGHRS, CDR2 YFSETQ. The DNA for the CDR3 is TGCGCCAGCAGCCTCCTCGTTACAGGGGGATCCTACGAGCAGTACTTC. Amino acid sequence: CASSLLVTGGSYEQYF.

This clone was detected only once. In DNA, the CDR3 is TGTGCCAGCATTAAATTGGATGCTGAAGCTTTCTTT. Translation gives CASIKLDAEAFF. The chain joins TRBV2 to TRBJ1-1; unclear D gene. V was trimmed by 7 bases and J by 6 bases, leaving 12 bases between them. Germline-derived CDR1 and CDR2 are SNHLY and FYNNEI. The CDR3 totals 12 residues.

The chain couples TRBV4-3 to TRBJ2-2; 12 bases align to TRBD2. This CDR3 is 18 amino acids long. Germline CDR1 and CDR2: LGHNA and YSLEER. The V and J ends lost 0 bases and 5 bases, in that order; junction bases with no gene match: 7. The CDR3 protein is CASSQEGGLAGLTGELFF. The CDR3 region has the DNA TGCGCCAGCAGCCAAGAGGGAGGACTAGCGGGACTGACCGGGGAGCTGTTTTTT.

The chain recombines TRBV2 with TRBJ2-1; 7 nucleotides agree with TRBD2. Losses at the gene ends were 4 bases for V and 2 bases for J; bases not matched to a gene: 5. The CDR3 is 15 residues long. Germline CDR1 SNHLY, CDR2 FYNNEI. The CDR3 here is CASSVRGDPYNEQFF. As DNA, the CDR3 is TGTGCCAGCAGTGTTCGGGGGGACCCCTACAATGAGCAGTTCTTC.

The rearrangement joins TRBV5-1 to TRBJ2-1; 8 nucleotides line up with TRBD1. The V gene's germline CDR1 is SGHRS and CDR2 YFSETQ. This CDR3 comprises 15 residues. V shed 0 bases and J 4 bases; nucleotides not matched to a gene: 3. The CDR3 region is CASSLDRGFYNEQFF. The CDR3 nucleotides read TGCGCCAGCAGCTTGGACAGGGGGTTTTACAATGAGCAGTTCTTC.

This clone was found a few times. The chain links TRBV18 to TRBJ1-2; 11 bases are shared with TRBD1. This CDR3 contains 15 residues. The ends lost 6 bases at V and 6 bases at J; junction bases unmatched: 9. Germline V gene data show CDR1 as KGHSH and CDR2 as LQKENI. CDR3 in DNA: TGTGCCAGCTCCCCGAGGACAGGGGGCAGTGATGGCTACACCTTC. It yields the protein CASSPRTGGSDGYTF.

This clone was seen more than once but under ten times. The chain combines TRBV7-3 with TRBJ1-2; D is perhaps TRBD1 (6 bases). The CDR3 extends over 15 amino acids. Trimming took off 5 bases at V and 6 bases at J, with 19 bases between the two ends. Germline CDR1 and CDR2: SGHTA and FQGTGA. CDR3 nucleotides: TGTGCCAGCAGCGCCCGGGGGGGGCGACTGAATGGCTACACCTTC. Translating it yields CASSARGGRLNGYTF.

V and J are TRBV6-5 and TRBJ2-1, with D possibly being TRBD2 (6 bases). CDR3 length: 14 amino acids. The germline V gene encodes CDR1 MNHEY and CDR2 SVGAGI. With 7 bases removed from V and 0 bases from J, the gap between germline ends came to 10 bases. Here the CDR3 DNA reads TGTGCCAGCAAGGTGGAGGGCTCCTACAATGAGCAGTTCTTC. Its translation: CASKVEGSYNEQFF.

The chain is built from TRBV19 and TRBJ2-7; 7 nucleotides line up with TRBD2. The CDR3 spans 17 residues. Looked up from germline, CDR1 is LNHDA and CDR2 is SQIVND (reference sequence). V trimming: 3 bases; J trimming: 4 bases; junction bases outside the gene matches: 15. CDR3: CASSIRPSGRVVYEQYF. The CDR3 nucleotides are TGTGCCAGTAGTATTCGGCCTAGCGGAAGGGTTGTATACGAGCAGTACTTC.

This rearrangement joins TRBV4-2 to TRBJ2-2; 8 bases are shared with TRBD2. Germline V gene sequence: CDR1 LGHNA, CDR2 YNFKEQ. Trimming removed 0 bases from V and 1 base from J; junction bases left unmatched: 1. This CDR3 contains 16 residues. The CDR3 nucleotides are TGTGCCAGCAGCCAAGACACTAGCGGGAACACCGGGGAGCTGTTTTTT. Translating it yields CASSQDTSGNTGELFF.

About this clone: Other DNA sequences of this sample code for an identical CDR3. This chain connects TRBV19 to TRBJ2-7; D is possibly TRBD2 (6 bases). V lost 3 bases, J lost 1 base, and 10 bases lay in between. Germline V gene lookup returns CDR1 LNHDA and CDR2 SQIVND (reference sequence). The CDR3 spans 14 residues. CDR3 nucleotides: TGTGCCAGTAGTATTACGGGGACTTCCTACGAGCAGTACTTC. The encoded protein is CASSITGTSYEQYF.

This chain uses TRBV5-1 with TRBJ2-2; D gene ambiguous. Looked up from germline, CDR1 is SGHRS and CDR2 is YFSETQ. V lost 2 bases, J lost 8 bases, and 13 bases lay in between. This CDR3 is built from 14 residues. The CDR3 region is CASSFGPPGGELFF. The CDR3 region has the DNA TGCGCCAGCAGCTTTGGACCCCCTGGGGGGGAGCTGTTTTTT.

A few counts support this clone. The chain is built from TRBV27 and TRBJ2-1; maybe TRBD2 (5 bases). The V and J ends lost 3 bases and 9 bases respectively, with 12 bases between them. The CDR3 extends over 13 amino acids. Germline-derived CDR1 and CDR2 are MNHEY and SMNVEV (reference sequence). CDR3 in DNA: TGTGCCAGCAGTTTTACAGCGGCGAGTGAGCAGTTCTTC. This sequence encodes CASSFTAASEQFF.

The CDR3 DNA reads as TGTGCCAGCAGCGTAGTTCTATCTGAGGGACTCCCTGGGGCCAACGTCCTGACTTTC. Amino acid sequence: CASSVVLSEGLPGANVLTF. The V and J genes are TRBV9 and TRBJ2-6, with D perhaps TRBD2 (6 bases). CDR1 and CDR2 from the germline V gene are SGDLS and YYNGEE. This CDR3 comprises 19 residues. The V and J ends lost 0 bases and 2 bases respectively, with 18 bases between them.

This clone was counted a few times. V usage is TRBV5-5 and J usage is TRBJ1-2, with D perhaps TRBD1 (6 bases). CDR3 length: 13 residues. Germline V gene lookup returns CDR1 SGHKS and CDR2 YYEKEE (reference sequence). V lost 1 base to trimming and J lost 6 bases, with 10 bases between them. The CDR3 protein is CASSLWTDDGYTF. In nucleotides, the CDR3 is TGTGCCAGCAGCTTGTGGACAGACGATGGCTACACCTTC.

Points on this clone: A junction boundary mismatches the germline segment, possibly from a read error. The chain carries TRBV9 and TRBJ1-2; 10 bases align to TRBD1. Germline CDR1 reads SGDLS; CDR2 reads YYNGEE. The CDR3 covers 14 residues. The CDR3 DNA sequence: TGTGCCAGCAGCGCGACAGGGGGCCCCTATGGCTACGCCTTC. This translates into CASSATGGPYGYAF. Filled out from reference TRBV9 and TRBJ1-2, the complete variable domain reads DSGVTQTPKHLITATGQRVTLRCSPRSGDLSVYWYQQSLDQGLQFLIQYYNGEERAKGNILERFSAQQFPDLHSELNLSSLELGDSALYFCASSATGGPYGYAFGSGTRLTVV.